Below, one TCR beta chain is given with its context. The sample belongs to a study of radiotherapy plus CTLA-4 blockade in lung cancer. Overall study context: Across the patients, objective responses occurred in approximately 18%, and disease control in just over 30%.

Profiling relied on immunoSEQ multiplex PCR, and the TCRdb table lists in-frame clones only, not all of them. The sample yields more than 50,000 clones, about 72% seen once. The germline V gene encodes CDR1 MNHNS and CDR2 SASEGT. The CDR3 has 14 amino acids. Trimming removed 8 bases at V and 0 bases at J, with 11 bases between. Sequences were derived from peripheral blood, sampled from a patient treated with radiotherapy plus ipilimumab. The gene calls are TRBV6-1 and TRBJ2-1; D is perhaps TRBD2 (5 bases). The source of this sequence is a human donor with non-small cell lung cancer who had a complete response to radiotherapy plus ipilimumab. CDR3 loop: CASGLLSSYNEQFF. The CDR3 DNA sequence: TGTGCCAGCGGACTCTTGAGCTCCTACAATGAGCAGTTCTTC.